The T cell receptor beta chain under discussion was sequenced for a study of cytomegalovirus exposure and HLA in healthy donors. Study-wide results and limits: In a later analysis, TCR beta V- and J-gene trimming showed a link to a missense DCLRE1C variant.

PCR was performed using 60 Vbeta and 13 Jbeta primers. How the authors handled the data: About 11 million of tens of millions of unique TCR beta chains were shared, per a later count. Assay: immunoSEQ multiplex PCR; the TCRdb copy retains only in-frame clones and omits some. Clonal size and the V and J genes are those of that table, whereas D and trimming came from the DNA. Its table lists about 87,000 clones. The germline V and J ends were trimmed by 10 bases and 5 bases, with 20 bases remaining between them. The CDR3 length is 15 residues. Germline V CDR1 and CDR2: SNHLY, FYNNEI. Worth noting for this clone: Antigen unknown.

The chain recombines TRBV2 with TRBJ1-4, with D maybe TRBD1 (5 bases). Sequencing was carried out using PBMCs. The source of this sequence is a man in his fifties or sixties in good health and CMV-seropositive. The CDR3 loop is CATLKGRWGNEKLFF. CDR3 DNA: TGTGCCACCCTAAAGGGAAGGTGGGGCAATGAAAAACTGTTTTTT.